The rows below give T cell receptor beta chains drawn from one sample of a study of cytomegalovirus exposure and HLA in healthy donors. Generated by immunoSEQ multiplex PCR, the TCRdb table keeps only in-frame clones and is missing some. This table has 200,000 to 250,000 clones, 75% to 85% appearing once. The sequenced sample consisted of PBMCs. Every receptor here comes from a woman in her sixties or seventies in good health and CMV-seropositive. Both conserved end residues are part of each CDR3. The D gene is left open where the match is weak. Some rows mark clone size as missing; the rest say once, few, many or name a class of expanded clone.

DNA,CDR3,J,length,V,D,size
TGCAGCGTTTCCGGGACAGGGGGCGCGGGCTATGGCTACACCTTC,CSVSGTGGAGYGYTF,TRBJ1-2,15,TRBV29-1,TRBD1,.
TGTGCCAGTAGTCTCAACCCGGGACTACGAGAGACCCAGTACTTC,CASSLNPGLRETQYF,TRBJ2-5,15,TRBV19,TRBD2,.
TGCGCCAGCAGCCTCTTAAGTTGGGCCTCTGGGGCCAACGTCCTGACTTTC,CASSLLSWASGANVLTF,TRBJ2-6,17,TRBV4-1,.,.
TGTGCCAGTAGTATAGAGGGGGGGAGAGGCCAGCCCCAGCATTTT,CASSIEGGRGQPQHF,TRBJ1-5,15,TRBV19,.,.
TGTGCCAGCATATCCATCATGCCAGACAGGGAGCGTCAGCCCCAGCATTTT,CASISIMPDRERQPQHF,TRBJ1-5,17,TRBV28,TRBD1,few
TGTGCCAGCTCGCAGGGACAGGGGAGTATAGATACGCAGTATTTT,CASSQGQGSIDTQYF,TRBJ2-3,15,TRBV18,TRBD1,.
TGTGCCATCAGTGACGAGGCTACCTACGAGCAGTACTTC,CAISDEATYEQYF,TRBJ2-7,13,TRBV10-3,.,few
TGCGCCAGCAGCCAAGTTGGCATTTCAATAGAGACCCAGTACTTC,CASSQVGISIETQYF,TRBJ2-5,15,TRBV4-3,.,.
TGTGCCAGCAGTATGACTAGCGGGAACTACAATGAGCAGTTCTTC,CASSMTSGNYNEQFF,TRBJ2-1,15,TRBV6-1,TRBD2,.
TGTGCCAGCAGTTACTCGAGCGGGGGCTCGTACGAGCAGTACTTC,CASSYSSGGSYEQYF,TRBJ2-7,15,TRBV6-5,TRBD2,once
TGTGCCTGGAGTATAGCGGGAGGGTCTCGGGTGGAGACCCAGTACTTC,CAWSIAGGSRVETQYF,TRBJ2-5,16,TRBV30,TRBD2,once
TGTGCCAGTAGTACCGCCGGGGGGACTACGAACACCGGGGAGCTGTTTTTT,CASSTAGGTTNTGELFF,TRBJ2-2,17,TRBV19,TRBD2,.